This TCR beta chain is from a study of cytomegalovirus exposure and HLA in healthy donors. Per germline, CDR1 LNHDA and CDR2 SQIVND (reference sequence). Trimming removed 10 bases from V and 2 bases from J; junction bases left unmatched: 3. CDR3 length: 14 amino acids. PCR employed 60 Vbeta and 13 Jbeta primers. Profiling relied on immunoSEQ multiplex PCR, and the TCRdb table lists in-frame clones only, not all of them. This table has over 40,000 clones, approximately 90% appearing once. About this clone: The target antigen is unknown.

Whole-study results and caveats: Data from an earlier analysis indicated that most TCR beta V segments were productive either about 90% or about 30% of the time. According to a later analysis, most TCR beta chains associated with CMV appeared HLA-restricted.

The sample comprised PBMCs. This chain links TRBV19 with TRBJ2-1, with 12 nucleotides matching TRBD2. The sequence was obtained from a woman in her 40s in good health and CMV-seropositive. Here the CDR3 reads CANPSGRAYNEQFF. The CDR3 DNA reads TGTGCCAACCCTAGCGGGAGGGCCTACAATGAGCAGTTCTTC.